This paragraph covers one T cell receptor beta chain sequence. Under the authors' procedure: Cell counts per sample came from amplifying reference gene primers. TCRdb keeps only in-frame clones here, not all; method: immunoSEQ multiplex PCR. The DNA was the basis for D and trimming; V, J and clone size are from that table. The sample has roughly 330,000 clones, around 90% seen once. Germline trimming cut 5 bases from V and 0 bases from J; bases unmatched to any gene: 12. The CDR3 is 18 amino acids. This specimen comes from a study of blood T cell repertoires in COVID-19. For the study at large: The origin of the acute and convalescent COVID-19 samples was the United States, Italy and Spain.

The TCR comes from a man aged 30 to 45 with COVID-19, enrolled during active disease. The sequenced sample was peripheral blood. The chain couples TRBV23-1 to TRBJ1-4; TRBD1 aligns across 7 bases. TRBV23-1 is known as an ORF, though its function is uncertain. The CDR3 here is CASSGMPDRDATNEKLFF. In nucleotides, the CDR3 is TGCGCCAGCAGTGGAATGCCCGACAGGGATGCAACTAATGAAAAACTGTTTTTT.